Below are 22 T cell receptor beta chains sequenced from a single sample in a study of CD8+CD57+ T cells in acquired aplastic anemia. Genomic DNA served as template for TCR beta VDJ and CDR3 profiling. TCRdb reprocessed the reads via MiXCR and lists one record per CDR3 protein. The sample lists approximately 65,000 distinct CDR3 sequences; roughly 54% were seen once. The sequencing sample was made of sorted CD4+, CD8+, or CD8+CD57+ T cells (not recorded which) from PBMCs. The receptor set was obtained from a human donor in good health, serving as a control.

Of note for this clonotype: A much larger clone lies a single base off, so this may be a read error. This sequence joins TRBV4-1 and TRBJ1-1; 12 bases match TRBD1. This CDR3 contains 19 residues. Looked up from germline, CDR1 is MGHRA and CDR2 is YSYEKL. CDR3: CVSSRGQGADKLSGTEAFF. The CDR3 DNA reads as TGCGTCAGCAGCCGGGGACAGGGGGCGGATAAGTTGTCGGGGACTGAAGCTTTCTTT.

This clonotype is termed medium-sized. The rearrangement joins TRBV15 to TRBJ2-7; a possible D gene is TRBD1 (5 bases). The germline V and J ends were trimmed by 0 bases and 4 bases, with 19 bases remaining between them. The V gene's germline CDR1 is LNHNV and CDR2 YYDKDF (reference sequence). The CDR3 has 17 amino acids. The DNA for the CDR3 is TGTGCCACCAGCAGAGAGGGCCGGGCAGGGCGAAGGTACGAGCAGTACTTC. It specifies CATSREGRAGRRYEQYF.

The chain has TRBV10-3 and TRBJ2-1, with D possibly matching TRBD1 (6 bases). There are 12 residues in the CDR3. Looked up from germline, CDR1 is ENHRY and CDR2 is SYGVKD. V was shortened by 6 bases and J by 7 bases, with 10 bases between the two germline ends. The CDR3 region has the DNA TGTGCCATCAGACAGGGCGTGAATGAGCAGTTCTTC. It encodes CAIRQGVNEQFF.

About this clonotype: Likely a read error: the CDR3 ends without its conserved phenylalanine or tryptophan. The limits of the CDR3 on the DNA are not certain, so only TCRdb's listed CDR3 is given. The rearrangement joins TRBV25-1 to TRBJ2-2; the table's TRBD1 call for D was not verified on the DNA. The CDR3 is made up of 15 amino acids, end residues included. Germline CDR1 MGHDK, CDR2 SYGVNS. CDR3 loop: CASERSGPNTGERMS.

There are many counts of this clonotype. This chain joins TRBV20-1 and TRBJ1-2; D is undetermined. Germline CDR1 and CDR2: DFQATT and SNEGSKA (reference sequence). The CDR3 has 14 amino acids. Trimming took 6 bases from V and 4 from J, leaving 18 bases between them. The CDR3 protein is CSAPDMGKGYGYTF. The CDR3 DNA sequence: TGCAGTGCCCCTGACATGGGAAAGGGCTATGGCTACACCTTC.

The V gene is TRBV5-1, the J gene TRBJ1-2; D unresolved. V shed 0 bases and J shed 8 bases, with 14 bases lying between them. Germline values: CDR1 SGHRS, CDR2 YFSETQ. CDR3 length: 14 residues. The CDR3 bases are TGCGCCAGCAGCTTGGAAGGGTCGGCATTAGGCTACACCTTC. Translated, it gives CASSLEGSALGYTF.

The chain has TRBV15 and TRBJ2-7; TRBD1 is a possible D gene (6 bases). The CDR3 loop spans 14 amino acids. Deletions cut 1 base from V and 3 bases from J, with 10 bases between. Germline lookup yields CDR1 LNHNV and CDR2 YYDKDF (reference sequence). This chain's CDR3 is CATSRAGANYEQYF. Here the CDR3 DNA reads TGTGCCACCAGCAGAGCAGGGGCTAACTACGAGCAGTACTTC.

The rearrangement links TRBV29-1 to TRBJ2-7, with TRBD2 identical over 14 bases. Trimming removed 6 bases from V and 2 bases from J; junction bases left unmatched: 9. CDR1 SQVTM and CDR2 ANQGSEA come from the germline V gene. This CDR3 is built from 16 residues. The CDR3 bases are TGCAGCGTCCGACTAGCGGGAGGGCCTAGAACCTACGAGCAGTACTTC. Amino acids: CSVRLAGGPRTYEQYF.

This sequence joins TRBV20-1 and TRBJ2-7; D possibly matches TRBD1 or TRBD2 (6 bases each). Trimming stripped 6 bases from V and 5 bases from J, with 23 bases between. CDR3 length: 15 amino acids. The V gene's germline CDR1 is DFQATT and CDR2 SNEGSKA (reference sequence). This CDR3 is CSAPRLGGNPHEQYF. The CDR3 nucleotides are TGCAGTGCCCCCCGACTAGGGGGAAACCCCCACGAGCAGTACTTC.

This clonotype appeared once. The chain links TRBV19 to TRBJ2-3; the match to TRBD1 covers 10 bases. Germline-derived CDR1 and CDR2 are LNHDA and SQIVND (reference sequence). CDR3 length: 17 amino acids. J lost 2 bases, V lost 0 bases, and 5 bases had no gene match. In nucleotides, the CDR3 is TGTGCCAGTAGTATAGACGGGACAGGGGACCACACAGATACGCAGTATTTT. Protein: CASSIDGTGDHTDTQYF.

This chain joins TRBV29-1 and TRBJ2-5; D may correspond to TRBD1 or TRBD2 (5 bases each). Germline V lookup: CDR1 SQVTM, CDR2 ANQGSEA. V lost 3 bases and J lost 1, with 9 bases in between. The CDR3 is made up of 13 amino acids. Here the CDR3 reads CSVEGRGQETQYF. In DNA form, the CDR3 reads TGCAGCGTTGAGGGACGGGGCCAAGAGACCCAGTACTTC.

The chain recombines TRBV25-1 with TRBJ2-7, with D perhaps matching TRBD1 or TRBD2 (5 bases each). The CDR3 covers 15 residues. V was pared by 9 bases and J by 2 bases, with 20 bases between. Germline loops: CDR1 MGHDK, CDR2 SYGVNS. The CDR3, as DNA: TGTGCCAGTAGTCCCGGGGCTAGTGTCGCCTACGAGCAGTACTTC. Its protein is CASSPGASVAYEQYF.

V is TRBV10-3 and J is TRBJ1-1; D not certain. This CDR3 comprises 13 residues. V was pared by 2 bases and J by 11 bases, with 15 bases between. Germline-derived CDR1 and CDR2 are ENHRY and SYGVKD. The CDR3: CAISELSTLNAFF. The CDR3 DNA reads as TGTGCCATCAGTGAGCTCAGTACCCTGAATGCTTTCTTT.

This chain links TRBV24-1 with TRBJ2-7; tentatively, D is TRBD2 (6 bases). The DNA end is more similar to TRBJ2-5, so the J call may be wrong. From germline, CDR1 is KGHDR and CDR2 SFDVKD. The CDR3 extends over 13 amino acids. The CDR3 nucleotides read TGTGCCACCAGTGACCCAGGGAGGGAGACCCAGTACTTC. As protein: CATSDPGRETQYF.

This clonotype came up many times. J is TRBJ2-1 and V is TRBV7-2; D is perhaps TRBD2 (6 bases). Germline V gene data show CDR1 as SGHTA and CDR2 as FQGNSA. V was cut by 1 base and J by 7 bases, with 11 bases left in between. CDR3 length: 14 amino acids. The CDR3 nucleotides are TGTGCCAGCAGCTTAGGCAGGGCGGGGAATGAGCAGTTCTTC. Protein: CASSLGRAGNEQFF.

The rearrangement joins TRBV19 to TRBJ1-5; 10 bases map to TRBD1. This CDR3 comprises 16 residues. Unmatched junction bases numbered 9, after V lost 4 bases and J lost 6 bases. Germline CDR1 is LNHDA and CDR2 is SQIVND (reference sequence). In DNA, the CDR3 is TGTGCCAGTAGTAAAGGAAGACAGGGGGCAATTCAGCCCCAGCATTTT. It encodes CASSKGRQGAIQPQHF.

The gene calls are TRBV2 and TRBJ2-2; D call uncertain. V dropped 7 bases and J dropped 3 bases, with 9 bases sitting between them. The CDR3 has 13 amino acids. Germline V gene data show CDR1 as SNHLY and CDR2 as FYNNEI. The CDR3 is CASTDSYTGELFF. As DNA, the CDR3 is TGTGCCAGCACCGACTCGTACACCGGGGAGCTGTTTTTT.

This chain connects TRBV2 to TRBJ2-7; D remains ambiguous. This CDR3 region has 12 residues. The V gene lost 6 bases and the J gene lost 0 bases, with 6 bases spanning the gap. Per the germline V gene, CDR1 is SNHLY and CDR2 is FYNNEI. CDR3 amino acids: CASRGFSYEQYF. In DNA, the CDR3 is TGTGCCAGCAGGGGTTTCTCCTACGAGCAGTACTTC.

The chain recombines TRBV9 with TRBJ1-4, with 8 nucleotides matching TRBD1. The CDR3 is made up of 14 amino acids. Germline V gene data show CDR1 as SGDLS and CDR2 as YYNGEE. V was pared by 4 bases and J by 8 bases, with 7 bases of the junction left unmatched. CDR3 in DNA: TGTGCCAGCAGCATGTCAGGGGGCGGGGAAAAACTGTTTTTT. As protein: CASSMSGGGEKLFF.

The chain couples TRBV2 to TRBJ1-4, with D unresolved. Germline assignment: CDR1 SNHLY and CDR2 FYNNEI. The V gene lost 5 bases and the J gene lost 4 bases, with 2 bases spanning the gap. This CDR3 is built from 11 residues. Here the CDR3 DNA reads TGTGCCAGCAGTAATAATGAAAAACTGTTTTTT. Translation gives CASSNNEKLFF. The full variable domain, rest sourced from reference TRBV2 and TRBJ1-4, is EPEVTQTPSHQVTQMGQEVILRCVPISNHLYFYWYRQILGQKVEFLVSFYNNEISEKSEIFDDQFSVERPDGSNFTLKIRSTKLEDSAMYFCASSNNEKLFFGSGTQLSVL.

This clonotype was observed at least ten times. This chain links TRBV6-1 with TRBJ2-7; TRBD1 agrees at 9 bases. This CDR3 has 15 amino acids. Looked up from germline, CDR1 is MNHNS and CDR2 is SASEGT. V shed 4 bases, J shed 0 bases, and the junction held 4 bases outside the gene matches. The CDR3 spells CASSVGTGSSYEQYF. CDR3 nucleotides: TGTGCCAGCAGTGTCGGGACAGGGAGCTCCTACGAGCAGTACTTC.

This clonotype was found many times. The rearrangement joins TRBV7-3 to TRBJ2-2; D remains unclear. Germline V gene data show CDR1 as SGHTA and CDR2 as FQGTGA. This CDR3 has 14 residues. The V and J ends lost 3 bases and 4 bases respectively, with 9 bases between them. The DNA for the CDR3 is TGTGCCAGCAGCTTCTCCCCGGGCACCGGGGAGCTGTTTTTT. Its translation: CASSFSPGTGELFF.